What follows is one T cell receptor (beta chain) and its context. Its antigen is still unknown. No quality values exist for individual bases; no much larger clone is one base distant. The data originate from a study of Ad26.COV2.S vaccination and SARS-CoV-2 variants (dated by TCRdb to the early 2020s). With respect to the entire study: Donors in the vaccine arm were drawn from COV1001, a multicentre, randomized, double-blind, placebo-controlled phase I-IIa trial testing Ad26.COV2.S in healthy adults. Ad26.COV2.S was given intramuscularly at 5x10^10 or 1x10^11 viral particles, as a single shot or as two shots 56 days apart. Sequencing of the TCRbeta repertoire served to evaluate the specificity and breadth of SARS-CoV-2-reactive T cell receptors following Ad26.COV2.S vaccination. A total of around 32 samples were included in the TCR-sequenced set, comprising 19 Ad26.COV2.S vaccine recipients, 5 placebo recipients and 8 SARS-CoV-2 convalescent individuals. Trial participants were randomized into five groups of five, in which low-dose or high-dose Ad26.COV2.S was given once or twice, or placebo was given on both occasions. Blinding of investigators to trial group allocation was maintained during experiments and outcome assessment.

The intended sense of this specimen's treatment or condition label: some 20 received Ad26.COV2.S at low or high dose, single or two shots; 5 received placebo; per-sample allocation not given. For vaccine and placebo recipients, repertoires were sequenced using samples collected on day 63 after the first injection. Between 29 July and 7 August 2020, Cohort 1b enrolled 25 adults aged 18-55 years at one site in Boston, USA. Ad26.COV2.S was a replication-incompetent adenovirus type 26 vector that expressed a prefusion-stabilized SARS-CoV-2 spike protein derived from the original Wuhan strain. The investigation overall reported the following: Higher spike-specific TCR breadth was observed in Ad26.COV2.S recipients than in placebo recipients (P = 0.0014). The authors noted that total T cell responses may have been underestimated by the TCR breadth and depth analyses. Substantial breadth of spike-specific CD8+ and CD4+ T cell responses was reported after vaccination. The study lacked the statistical power to compare responses across vaccine doses or regimens. Comparable non-spike TCR breadth was observed between vaccine and placebo recipients, consistent with only spike being contained in the vaccine.

The immunoSEQ Assay was used to sequence TCRbeta CDR3 regions. After extraction, genomic DNA underwent amplification by bias-controlled multiplex PCR, followed by high-throughput sequencing. Regarding the original processing steps: To quantify the absolute abundance of every unique TCRbeta CDR3 region, sequences were collapsed and filtered. T cell fraction was estimated by normalizing TCRbeta template counts to usable DNA, with usable DNA measured through amplification of reference genes found in all nucleated cells. Repertoire TCRs were annotated as SARS-CoV-2-specific by exact matching of V gene, CDR3 amino acid sequence and J gene to a known reactive TCR set. The reference SARS-CoV-2 TCR set was obtained from MIRA and was filtered for enrichment in COVID-19-positive ImmuneCODE repertoires, whereby public or cross-reactive TCRs were removed. Using the MIRA antigens, annotated TCRs were further analysed by specific ORF or by position within an ORF. Breadth was defined as the number of annotated unique rearrangements divided by the total number of unique productive rearrangements, and depth was defined as the summed frequency of the annotated unique rearrangements. TCR breadth was compared between groups using two-sided Wilcoxon rank-sum tests. Held by TCRdb, this immuneACCESS table contains in-frame sequences only and omits some clones. Under half of the omission traces to an unresolved V gene where checked; the cause of the rest is unknown. The V and J calls and clone size were taken over from that table, and D and trimming were inferred from the DNA. The sample includes around 320,000 clones, with 86% observed a single time. Clones ranked in the top ten supply around 1.9% of the sample.

The starting material was peripheral blood, obtained in a trial of Ad26.COV2.S vaccine versus placebo. The sequence was collected from a person between 18 and 65 years old who received the Ad26.COV2.S COVID-19 vaccine or a placebo.

The CDR3 loop reads CASSKRFGGELFF. In nucleotides, the sequence is TGTGCCAGCAGCAAACGGTTTGGCGGGGAGCTGTTTTTT. Here the chain combines TRBV7-8 and TRBJ2-2; no D gene call is confident. From its cysteine to its phenylalanine, the CDR3 spans 13 amino acids. The only DNA kept is the CDR3, 39 bases in frame from the first base. Looking up the germline V gene yields CDR1 SGHVS and CDR2 FQNEAQ. The V and J ends are trimmed by 5 bases and 7 bases, leaving 11 bases between them.